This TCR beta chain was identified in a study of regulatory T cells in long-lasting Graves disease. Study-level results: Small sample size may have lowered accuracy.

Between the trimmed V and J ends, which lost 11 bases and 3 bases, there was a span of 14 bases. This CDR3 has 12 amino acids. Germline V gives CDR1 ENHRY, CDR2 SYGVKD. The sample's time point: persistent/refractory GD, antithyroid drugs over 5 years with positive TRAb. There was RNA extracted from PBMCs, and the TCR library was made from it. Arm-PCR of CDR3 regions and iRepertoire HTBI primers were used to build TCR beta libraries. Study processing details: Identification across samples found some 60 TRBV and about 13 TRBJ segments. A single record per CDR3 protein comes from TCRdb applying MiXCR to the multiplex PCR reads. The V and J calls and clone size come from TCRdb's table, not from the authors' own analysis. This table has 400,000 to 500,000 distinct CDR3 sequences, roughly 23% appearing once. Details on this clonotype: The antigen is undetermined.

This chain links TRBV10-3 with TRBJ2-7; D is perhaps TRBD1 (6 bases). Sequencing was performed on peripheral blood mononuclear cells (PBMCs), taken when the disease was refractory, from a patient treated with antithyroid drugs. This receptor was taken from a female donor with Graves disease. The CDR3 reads CAHRAGDYEQYF. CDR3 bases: TGTGCCCACAGGGCGGGTGACTACGAGCAGTACTTC.